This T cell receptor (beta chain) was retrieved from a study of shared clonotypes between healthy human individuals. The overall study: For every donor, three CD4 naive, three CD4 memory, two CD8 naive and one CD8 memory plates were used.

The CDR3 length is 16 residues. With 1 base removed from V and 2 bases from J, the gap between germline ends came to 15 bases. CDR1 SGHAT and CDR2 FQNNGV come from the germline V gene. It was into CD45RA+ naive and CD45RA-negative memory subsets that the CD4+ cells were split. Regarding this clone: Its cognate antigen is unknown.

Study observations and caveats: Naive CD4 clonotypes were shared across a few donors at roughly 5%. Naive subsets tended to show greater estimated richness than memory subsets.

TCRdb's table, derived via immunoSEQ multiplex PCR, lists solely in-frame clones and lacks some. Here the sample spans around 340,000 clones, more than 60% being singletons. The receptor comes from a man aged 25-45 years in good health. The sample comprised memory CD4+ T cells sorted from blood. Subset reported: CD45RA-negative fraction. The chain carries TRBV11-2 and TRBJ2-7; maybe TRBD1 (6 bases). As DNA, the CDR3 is TGTGCCAGCAGCTTAGGCGTAGGGGGACGCCCCTACGAGCAGTACTTC. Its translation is CASSLGVGGRPYEQYF.